Below, 18 T cell receptor beta chains from the same sample are listed, as sequenced in a study of blood T cells in healthy people across ages. A second PCR, run for about 7 to 12 cycles, used a sample-barcoded 5' primer plus a J-beta primer mix. TCRdb fed the 5' RACE reads into MiXCR, producing one record per CDR3 protein. The data show about 1.7 million distinct CDR3 sequences, roughly 27% seen once. Sequenced sample: blood. The receptor set was obtained from a young woman in good health.

This clonotype was detected many times. The V and J genes are TRBV20-1 and TRBJ2-1; 7 positions agree with TRBD2. V dropped 6 bases and J dropped 8; count of bases not matched to a gene: 19. Germline CDR1 reads DFQATT; CDR2 reads SNEGSKA (reference sequence). The CDR3 is 16 amino acids. CDR3 in amino acids: CSAPFNRDYPTHEQFF. In DNA form, the CDR3 reads TGCAGTGCCCCATTTAACCGGGACTACCCTACACATGAGCAGTTCTTC.

Regarding this clonotype: A much larger clone differs from this one at a single base, so this may be a read error. This sequence joins TRBV29-1 and TRBJ2-5; D may be TRBD1 (5 bases). The J call may be in error: the DNA end matches TRBJ2-1 better. The germline gives CDR1 SQVTM, CDR2 ANQGSEA. The CDR3 is made up of 12 amino acids. The CDR3 DNA reads TGCAGCGTCCTGACAGCCCAAGAGACCCAGTTCTTC. This sequence encodes CSVLTAQETQFF.

The CDR3 is CASSSPKGGGYYEQYF. For the CDR3, the DNA is TGTGCCAGCAGCTCCCCCAAGGGCGGGGGGTACTACGAGCAGTACTTC. The chain joins TRBV7-2 to TRBJ2-7; 8 bases fit TRBD2. V lost 4 bases, J lost 3 bases, and 11 bases stayed unmatched. The CDR3 contains 16 residues. Germline-derived CDR1 and CDR2 are SGHTA and FQGNSA.

This clonotype was counted at least ten times. The CDR3 protein is CSAKRGAGAGPYEQYF. The CDR3 DNA reads TGCAGTGCTAAGAGGGGAGCAGGGGCGGGGCCCTACGAGCAGTACTTC. The chain employs TRBV20-1 and TRBJ2-7, with D perhaps being TRBD1 or TRBD2 (6 bases each). Per germline, CDR1 DFQATT and CDR2 SNEGSKA (reference sequence). This CDR3 contains 16 residues. V gave up 4 bases and J gave up 2 bases, with 21 bases separating them.

This clonotype was detected ten times or more. The rearrangement joins TRBV5-1 to TRBJ1-5; D is possibly TRBD1 (5 bases). Germline V CDR1 and CDR2: SGHRS, YFSETQ. This CDR3 contains 18 residues. V lost 3 bases and J 3 bases, leaving 22 bases between the germline ends. The CDR3 loop is CASSSYCRQGPINQPQHF. CDR3 in DNA: TGCGCCAGCAGCTCCTATTGTAGGCAGGGACCAATCAATCAGCCCCAGCATTTT.

This clonotype appeared a few times. The chain couples TRBV7-6 to TRBJ2-3; D is undetermined. CDR1 is SGHVS, CDR2 FNYEAQ, per germline. V lost 6 bases, J lost 4 bases, and 14 bases lay in between. The CDR3 totals 14 residues. The DNA of the CDR3 is TGTGCCAGCAGTCTCGAAATACCCGCAGATACGCAGTATTTT. It translates to CASSLEIPADTQYF.

This clonotype has ten or more counts. The chain has TRBV27 and TRBJ2-7, with a possible D match to TRBD2 (6 bases). The CDR3 extends over 14 amino acids. Trimming removed 7 bases from V and 6 bases from J, with 19 bases in between. Germline CDR1 and CDR2: MNHEY and SMNVEV (reference sequence). Here the CDR3 reads CASMTRVGTSEQYF. For the CDR3, the DNA is TGTGCCAGCATGACTAGAGTTGGGACCAGCGAGCAGTACTTC.

In this sample, this clonotype turned up a few times. V is TRBV12-3 or TRBV12-4 and J is TRBJ2-5; 11 bases are a match to TRBD1. V trimming: 5 bases; J trimming: 1 base; junction bases outside the gene matches: 6. This CDR3 region has 16 residues. The CDR3, as DNA: TGTGCCAGCAGTCGCGTCGGACAGGGGGCCCAAGAGACCCAGTACTTC. This translates into CASSRVGQGAQETQYF.

The chain combines TRBV5-5 with TRBJ2-3; D uncertain. The V and J ends lost 0 bases and 8 bases respectively, with 10 bases between them. Germline V gene lookup returns CDR1 SGHKS and CDR2 YYEKEE (reference sequence). The CDR3 spans 13 residues. In DNA form, the CDR3 reads TGTGCCAGCAGCTTGGGGGCCCGCGGTACGCAGTATTTT. Translation gives CASSLGARGTQYF.

This clonotype was seen a handful of times. The chain uses TRBV6-1 and TRBJ2-1, with 11 bases identical to TRBD2. Germline trimming cut 5 bases from V and 9 bases from J; bases unmatched to any gene: 9. Per germline, CDR1 MNHNS and CDR2 SASEGT. The CDR3 consists of 15 residues. The CDR3 reads CASSFVAGGPGEQFF. The CDR3 nucleotides read TGTGCCAGCAGTTTTGTAGCGGGAGGGCCGGGTGAGCAGTTCTTC.

This clonotype has only one observation. V and J are TRBV20-1 and TRBJ2-1; D not resolved. V lost 0 bases and J lost 5, with 11 bases in between. CDR3 length: 14 amino acids. Germline V gives CDR1 DFQATT, CDR2 SNEGSKA (reference sequence). The CDR3 DNA sequence: TGCAGTGCTAGAGATGGGCTAGTAGACAATGAGCAGTTCTTC. Protein sequence: CSARDGLVDNEQFF.

This clonotype was recorded at least ten times. The rearrangement uses TRBV29-1 and TRBJ2-7; TRBD1 agrees at 8 bases. CDR3 size: 12 residues. Germline-derived CDR1 and CDR2 are SQVTM and ANQGSEA. The V gene end was trimmed by 1 base and the J gene end by 6 bases; junction bases not matched to a gene: 2. The CDR3 loop is CSVEGTGFEQYF. The CDR3 region has the DNA TGCAGCGTTGAAGGGACAGGGTTCGAGCAGTACTTC.

This clonotype was detected a few times. The rearrangement uses TRBV24-1 and TRBJ2-2; D is perhaps TRBD1 (6 bases). The germline V gene has CDR1 KGHDR and CDR2 SFDVKD. The V end lost 3 bases, the J end lost 4 bases, and 11 bases lay between the germline ends. The CDR3 contains 15 residues. CDR3 nucleotides: TGTGCCACCAGTGATCCAGGGGTAGCCACCGGGGAGCTGTTTTTT. Translation: CATSDPGVATGELFF.

This clonotype turned up a few times. The rearrangement uses TRBV7-2 and TRBJ2-2; D gene unclear. V lost 3 bases to trimming and J lost 2 bases, with 19 bases between them. Germline CDR1 and CDR2: SGHTA and FQGNSA. This CDR3 has 18 residues. The CDR3 region is CASSFTRVGLTNTGELFF. The CDR3 bases are TGTGCCAGCAGCTTCACCCGGGTTGGCCTCACCAACACCGGGGAGCTGTTTTTT.

This clonotype appeared many times. The chain recombines TRBV9 with TRBJ2-7; 8 bases align to TRBD1. The CDR3 is 12 residues long. The J segment lost 12 bases and the V segment lost 3 bases, leaving 8 bases of the junction unmatched. The germline V gene has CDR1 SGDLS and CDR2 YYNGEE. The CDR3 DNA is TGTGCCAGCAGCGCCCTTGGACAGGGAGTGTACTTC. This codes for CASSALGQGVYF.

This clonotype was detected only a few times. The J gene is TRBJ2-5, the V gene TRBV7-7, with 8 bases identical to TRBD1. This CDR3 is 15 amino acids long. CDR1 is SSHAT, CDR2 FNYEAQ, per germline (reference sequence). V lost 5 bases to trimming and J lost 2 bases; unmatched junction nucleotides: 7. The CDR3 DNA sequence: TGTGCCAGCAGCCTCACGACAGGGGCGCAAGAGACCCAGTACTTC. It translates to CASSLTTGAQETQYF.

This chain joins TRBV28 and TRBJ1-1; 8 nucleotides match TRBD1. This CDR3 is 15 amino acids long. V shed 9 bases, J shed 0 bases, and the junction held 9 bases outside the gene matches. Germline loops: CDR1 MDHEN, CDR2 SYDVKM. In DNA form, the CDR3 reads TGTGCCAGTATACCCGGGACAGGTGTGAACACTGAAGCTTTCTTT. Protein sequence: CASIPGTGVNTEAFF. Complete variable domain (other parts from reference TRBV28 and TRBJ1-1): DVKVTQSSRYLVKRTGEKVFLECVQDMDHENMFWYRQDPGLGLRLIYFSYDVKMKEKGDIPEGYSVSREKKERFSLILESASTNQTSMYLCASIPGTGVNTEAFFGQGTRLTVV.

This clonotype was detected a few times. CDR3: CASLESRSYEQYF. CDR3 bases: TGTGCCAGCTTAGAGTCCCGCTCCTACGAGCAGTACTTC. This sequence joins TRBV12-3 or TRBV12-4 and TRBJ2-7; no definite D call. V gave up 8 bases and J gave up 0 bases, with 11 bases separating them. The CDR3 consists of 13 residues.